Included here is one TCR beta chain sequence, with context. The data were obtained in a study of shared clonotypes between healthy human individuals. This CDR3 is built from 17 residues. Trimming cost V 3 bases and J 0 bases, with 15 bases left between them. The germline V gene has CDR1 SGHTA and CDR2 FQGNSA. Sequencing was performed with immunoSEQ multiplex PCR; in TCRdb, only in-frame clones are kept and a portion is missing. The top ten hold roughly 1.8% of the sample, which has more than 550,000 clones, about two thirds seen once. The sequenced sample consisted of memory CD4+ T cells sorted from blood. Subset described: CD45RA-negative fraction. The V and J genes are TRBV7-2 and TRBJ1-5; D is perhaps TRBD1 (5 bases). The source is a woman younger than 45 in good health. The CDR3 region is CASSLVGGAYSNQPQHF. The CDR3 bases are TGTGCCAGCAGCTTGGTCGGCGGGGCTTATAGCAATCAGCCCCAGCATTTT.